The 23 T cell receptor beta chains below come from one sample, sequenced in a study of radiotherapy plus CTLA-4 blockade in lung cancer. Profiling relied on immunoSEQ multiplex PCR, and the TCRdb table lists in-frame clones only, not all of them. Among about 14,000 clones listed, around 87% were seen once. The sequencing here drew on peripheral blood, taken from a patient treated with radiotherapy plus ipilimumab. The receptors were gathered from a human donor with non-small cell lung cancer that progressed on radiotherapy plus ipilimumab. Some clones in this sample may be carry-over from other donors' samples.

The chain combines TRBV5-1 with TRBJ1-1; D gene unclear. This CDR3 is built from 15 residues. The V gene's germline CDR1 is SGHRS and CDR2 YFSETQ. Trimming took 1 base from V and 1 from J, leaving 11 bases between them. The CDR3 bases are TGCGCCAGCAGCTTGAGGATCGGGTGGAACACTGAAGCTTTCTTT. Protein: CASSLRIGWNTEAFF.

The genes are TRBV30 and TRBJ2-1; a weak D match, TRBD2 (6 bases). The CDR3 spans 14 residues. Germline V lookup: CDR1 GTSNPN, CDR2 SVGIG (reference sequence). The V and J ends lost 0 bases and 3 bases respectively, with 9 bases between them. The CDR3 reads CAWSVRGLYNEQFF. CDR3 in DNA: TGTGCCTGGAGTGTACGGGGACTCTACAATGAGCAGTTCTTC. The full variable domain, with the rest looked up from reference TRBV30 and TRBJ2-1, is SQTIHQWPATLVQPVGSPLSLECTVEGTSNPNLYWYRQAAGRGLQLLFYSVGIGQISSEVPQNLSASRPQDRQFILSSKKLLLSDSGFYLCAWSVRGLYNEQFFGPGTRLTVL.

The chain employs TRBV7-8 and TRBJ1-5; D not certain. Germline CDR1 SGHVS, CDR2 FQNEAQ. With 5 bases removed from V and 1 base from J, the gap between germline ends came to 3 bases. This CDR3 has 12 residues. The CDR3 DNA reads TGTGCCAGCAGCCCAAGCAATCAGCCCCAGCATTTT. Translating it yields CASSPSNQPQHF.

This clone came up a few times. This chain links TRBV9 with TRBJ1-6; 7 nucleotides agree with TRBD1. The CDR3 has 15 residues. The J segment lost 7 bases and the V segment lost 4 bases, leaving 8 bases of the junction unmatched. Per the germline V gene, CDR1 is SGDLS and CDR2 is YYNGEE. The CDR3: CASSPRTGLNSPLHF. DNA for the CDR3: TGTGCCAGCAGCCCACGGACAGGCCTGAATTCACCCCTCCACTTT.

The CDR3 coding sequence is TGCGCCAGCAGCTTGGCCGGAGGAGGGGTGGGGGATGAGCAGTTCTTC. Translating gives CASSLAGGGVGDEQFF. V and J are TRBV5-1 and TRBJ2-1; perhaps TRBD2 as D (6 bases). Germline assignment: CDR1 SGHRS and CDR2 YFSETQ. This CDR3 comprises 16 residues. The V gene lost 0 bases and the J gene lost 8 bases, with 18 bases spanning the gap.

The rearrangement joins TRBV29-1 to TRBJ1-1; no reliable D call. The CDR3 extends over 14 amino acids. The germline V gene encodes CDR1 SQVTM and CDR2 ANQGSEA. Trimming removed 1 base at V and 6 bases at J, with 15 bases between. The CDR3 region is CSVEVDSFVSEAFF. DNA for the CDR3: TGCAGCGTTGAAGTGGATAGCTTTGTATCTGAAGCTTTCTTT.

This clone was detected only a few times. The chain couples TRBV5-1 to TRBJ2-3; 7 bases agree with TRBD2. J gave up 1 base and V 1 base, and 12 bases lay outside the gene matches. Germline CDR1 SGHRS, CDR2 YFSETQ. CDR3 length equals 18 residues. The CDR3 DNA follows: TGCGCCAGCAGCTTGCGTGGTGGGGGGGAAGGGTGCACAGATACGCAGTATTTT. It is translated as CASSLRGGGEGCTDTQYF. Variable domain in full (rest from reference TRBV5-1 and TRBJ2-3): KAGVTQTPRYLIKTRGQQVTLSCSPISGHRSVSWYQQTPGQGLQFLFEYFSETQRNKGNFPGRFSGRQFSNSRSEMNVSTLELGDSALYLCASSLRGGGEGCTDTQYFGPGTRLTVL.

Here the CDR3 DNA reads TGTGCCAGCAGCCCCTGGACTCCAGAATCCTACGAGCAGTACTTC. It encodes CASSPWTPESYEQYF. The chain couples TRBV7-2 to TRBJ2-7; D may be TRBD2 (5 bases). Germline CDR1 and CDR2: SGHTA and FQGNSA. V shed 5 bases and J shed 1 base, with 15 bases lying between them. This CDR3 region has 15 residues.

The chain links TRBV4-2 to TRBJ2-7, with TRBD1 identical over 8 bases. V dropped 0 bases and J dropped 1; count of bases not matched to a gene: 5. There are 16 residues in the CDR3. Per the germline V gene, CDR1 is LGHNA and CDR2 is YNFKEQ. In DNA form, the CDR3 reads TGTGCCAGCAGCCAAGATGTTAGGACAGGGTCCTACGAGCAGTACTTC. Its translation is CASSQDVRTGSYEQYF.

The V gene is TRBV27, the J gene TRBJ2-1, with a tentative D call TRBD2 (6 bases). The V end lost 1 base, the J end lost 0 bases, and 28 bases lay between the germline ends. Per the germline V gene, CDR1 is MNHEY and CDR2 is SMNVEV (reference sequence). The CDR3 consists of 22 residues. This CDR3 is CASSLYTPGDYGTGRSYNEQFF. CDR3 bases: TGTGCCAGCAGTTTATATACCCCGGGAGACTATGGAACTGGCCGCTCCTACAATGAGCAGTTCTTC.

The chain couples TRBV5-1 to TRBJ1-1; D might be TRBD1 (5 bases). V was shortened by 5 bases and J by 5 bases, with 16 bases between the two germline ends. Per germline, CDR1 SGHRS and CDR2 YFSETQ. The CDR3 loop spans 14 amino acids. CDR3 residues: CASSSEQGRTEAFF. CDR3 bases: TGCGCCAGCAGTTCTGAGCAGGGAAGAACTGAAGCTTTCTTT.

The chain combines TRBV5-6 with TRBJ1-4; possibly TRBD1 for D (5 bases). The germline gives CDR1 SGHDT, CDR2 YYEEEE. The CDR3 has 14 residues. V was trimmed by 2 bases and J by 0 bases, leaving 5 bases between them. CDR3 residues: CASSLGATNEKLFF. CDR3 nucleotides: TGTGCCAGCAGCTTAGGGGCAACTAATGAAAAACTGTTTTTT. The whole variable domain, filled in from reference TRBV5-6 and TRBJ1-4, reads DAGVTQSPTHLIKTRGQQVTLRCSPKSGHDTVSWYQQALGQGPQFIFQYYEEEERQRGNFPDRFSGHQFPNYSSELNVNALLLGDSALYLCASSLGATNEKLFFGSGTQLSVL.

This clone was observed a few times. The chain is built from TRBV6-1 and TRBJ1-5, with 8 bases that match TRBD1. Trimming removed 6 bases from V and 6 bases from J; junction bases left unmatched: 7. CDR1 and CDR2 (germline): MNHNS, SASEGT. The CDR3 is 14 residues long. CDR3 coding DNA: TGTGCCAGCAGGGGGACAGGAGGCAGTCAGCCCCAGCATTTT. This translates into CASRGTGGSQPQHF.

This rearrangement joins TRBV7-8 to TRBJ2-3; 10 bases agree with TRBD2. V shed 2 bases and J 5 bases; nucleotides not matched to a gene: 10. This CDR3 is 17 amino acids long. Germline lookup yields CDR1 SGHVS and CDR2 FQNEAQ. CDR3 DNA sequence: TGTGCCAGCAGCTTACCCCCATTTCTAGCGGGAGTAGATACGCAGTATTTT. This codes for CASSLPPFLAGVDTQYF.

This rearrangement joins TRBV7-2 to TRBJ2-1, with 8 bases fitting TRBD2. Trimming at V came to 0 bases and at J to 8 bases, leaving 0 bases not matched to a gene. This CDR3 comprises 13 residues. Germline lookup yields CDR1 SGHTA and CDR2 FQGNSA. The DNA for the CDR3 is TGTGCCAGCAGCTTAGCGACTAGCGATGAGCAGTTCTTC. Its protein product is CASSLATSDEQFF.

The chain joins TRBV27 to TRBJ1-1; D may be TRBD1 (6 bases). The CDR3 spans 16 residues. Trimming took 5 bases from V and 7 from J, leaving 23 bases between them. Germline CDR1 reads MNHEY; CDR2 reads SMNVEV (reference sequence). Here the CDR3 reads CASSQRPPDRLVEAFF. The DNA of the CDR3 is TGTGCCAGCAGTCAACGCCCTCCTGACAGGCTAGTTGAAGCTTTCTTT.

This chain links TRBV11-2 with TRBJ2-6, with 9 positions matching TRBD1. The CDR3 length is 19 residues. V trimming: 5 bases; J trimming: 2 bases; junction bases outside the gene matches: 13. Germline CDR1 and CDR2: SGHAT and FQNNGV. The DNA of the CDR3 is TGTGCCAGCAGCACACTTCCGGGACAGGGAAGGACTGGGGCCAACGTCCTGACTTTC. Protein sequence: CASSTLPGQGRTGANVLTF.

V is TRBV5-5 and J is TRBJ2-1; 7 nucleotides align to TRBD2. V trimming: 4 bases; J trimming: 7 bases; junction bases outside the gene matches: 20. The length of the CDR3 is 18 residues. Germline lookup yields CDR1 SGHKS and CDR2 YYEKEE (reference sequence). CDR3 sequence reads: CASSTFLTSVRAGNEQFF. The CDR3 DNA is TGTGCCAGCAGCACCTTCCTAACTAGCGTTCGAGCCGGGAATGAGCAGTTCTTC.

This chain links TRBV7-2 with TRBJ2-1; TRBD2 aligns across 8 bases. The CDR3 has 17 amino acids. V shed 3 bases, J shed 0 bases, and the junction held 7 bases outside the gene matches. Germline loops: CDR1 SGHTA, CDR2 FQGNSA. The CDR3 DNA is TGTGCCAGCAGCTTTCTTAGCGGGGCAAGCTCCTACAATGAGCAGTTCTTC. Encoded protein: CASSFLSGASSYNEQFF.

The J gene is TRBJ2-2, the V gene TRBV30; TRBD2 matches 7 bases. Germline-derived CDR1 and CDR2 are GTSNPN and SVGIG (reference sequence). Unmatched junction bases numbered 9, after V lost 1 base and J lost 7 bases. The CDR3 sequence is 15 residues long. This CDR3 reads CAWSDLAATRGELFF. DNA of the CDR3: TGTGCCTGGAGTGATCTAGCGGCTACACGCGGGGAGCTGTTTTTT.

The chain combines TRBV25-1 with TRBJ1-1, with D hard to call. V was pared by 4 bases and J by 1 base, with 7 bases between. Germline V gene sequence: CDR1 MGHDK, CDR2 SYGVNS. The CDR3 length is 13 residues. As DNA, the CDR3 is TGTGCCAGCAGTGCCGCACAGAACACTGAAGCTTTCTTT. Translation: CASSAAQNTEAFF. The full variable domain, in which reference TRBV25-1 and TRBJ1-1 provide the parts outside the CDR3, is EADIYQTPRYLVIGTGKKITLECSQTMGHDKMYWYQQDPGMELHLIHYSYGVNSTEKGDLSSESTVSRIRTEHFPLTLESARPSHTSQYLCASSAAQNTEAFFGQGTRLTVV.

The V and J genes are TRBV5-1 and TRBJ1-2; D unclear. V lost 3 bases and J lost 1, with 10 bases in between. The CDR3 is 14 residues long. Germline V gives CDR1 SGHRS, CDR2 YFSETQ. Here the CDR3 DNA reads TGCGCCAGCAGCTCCGGGGTCCTTAACTATGGCTACACCTTC. Its translation: CASSSGVLNYGYTF.

The chain has TRBV7-8 and TRBJ2-2; possible D gene TRBD1, 5 bases. CDR1 is SGHVS and CDR2 is FQNEAQ in the germline V gene. Trimming cost V 5 bases and J 0 bases, with 10 bases left between them. The CDR3 totals 15 residues. The CDR3 nucleotides read TGTGCCAGCAGCCTTAGCAGGGCGAACACCGGGGAGCTGTTTTTT. It translates to CASSLSRANTGELFF.